These 11 T cell receptor beta chains share one sample of origin, sequenced in a study of siplizumab effects on memory and regulatory T cells. Sequencing was performed with immunoSEQ multiplex PCR; in TCRdb, only in-frame clones are kept and a portion is missing. Seen here are tens of thousands of clones, approximately 96% observed once, and the top ten hold roughly 0.1%. Sequenced: naive CD8+ T cells sorted from blood. The receptors originated from a human donor in good health.

The rearrangement links TRBV7-2 to TRBJ2-3, with 11 bases that match TRBD2. This CDR3 is built from 19 residues. V shed 2 bases, J shed 4 bases, and the junction held 14 bases outside the gene matches. Germline loops: CDR1 SGHTA, CDR2 FQGNSA. CDR3 sequence: CASSLIPGTSGPKADTQYF. CDR3 nucleotides: TGTGCCAGCAGCTTAATTCCCGGGACTAGCGGCCCAAAGGCAGATACGCAGTATTTT.

The chain is built from TRBV5-6 and TRBJ2-1; D tentatively reads TRBD1 or TRBD2 (6 bases each). V was pared by 2 bases and J by 10 bases, with 13 bases between. The length of the CDR3 is 13 residues. Germline V gene lookup returns CDR1 SGHDT and CDR2 YYEEEE. In nucleotides, the CDR3 is TGTGCCAGCAGCTTCTCGGGGGCGTGGGAGCAGTTCTTC. Translating gives CASSFSGAWEQFF. Full variable domain (remainder filled in from reference TRBV5-6 and TRBJ2-1): DAGVTQSPTHLIKTRGQQVTLRCSPKSGHDTVSWYQQALGQGPQFIFQYYEEEERQRGNFPDRFSGHQFPNYSSELNVNALLLGDSALYLCASSFSGAWEQFFGPGTRLTVL.

The chain carries TRBV6-6 and TRBJ1-2; the match to TRBD1 covers 9 bases. The CDR3 totals 14 residues. CDR1 MNHNY and CDR2 SVGAGI come from the germline V gene (reference sequence). V lost 2 bases to trimming and J lost 5 bases; unmatched junction nucleotides: 3. The CDR3 is CASSYEGTGYGYTF. For the CDR3, the DNA is TGTGCCAGCAGTTACGAAGGGACAGGGTATGGCTACACCTTC.

The chain uses TRBV5-6 and TRBJ2-7; 7 positions match TRBD2. In germline, CDR1 is SGHDT, CDR2 YYEEEE. The CDR3 extends over 14 amino acids. V dropped 3 bases and J dropped 2; count of bases not matched to a gene: 5. CDR3 sequence (DNA): TGTGCCAGCAGCTCGGGGGGACCTACCTACGAGCAGTACTTC. Protein sequence: CASSSGGPTYEQYF. Looking up the rest from reference TRBV5-6 and TRBJ2-7 gives the full variable domain: DAGVTQSPTHLIKTRGQQVTLRCSPKSGHDTVSWYQQALGQGPQFIFQYYEEEERQRGNFPDRFSGHQFPNYSSELNVNALLLGDSALYLCASSSGGPTYEQYFGPGTRLTVT.

V and J are TRBV6-6 and TRBJ2-1; either TRBD1 or TRBD2 may fit D (6 bases each). V lost 8 bases and J lost 1, with 15 bases in between. Germline assignment: CDR1 MNHNY and CDR2 SVGAGI (reference sequence). The CDR3 sequence is 15 residues long. This CDR3 is CASGHGGPSYNEQFF. The DNA of the CDR3 is TGTGCCAGCGGACACGGGGGCCCTTCCTACAATGAGCAGTTCTTC.

CDR3 residues: CASSYSGGRFYGYTF. CDR3 nucleotide sequence: TGTGCCAGCAGTTACAGCGGGGGGCGGTTCTATGGCTACACCTTC. The chain has TRBV6-8 and TRBJ1-2, with D maybe TRBD1 (6 bases). V shed 2 bases and J shed 4 bases, with 14 bases lying between them. Germline CDR1 reads MNHGY; CDR2 reads SAAAGT. The CDR3 extends over 15 amino acids.

The chain joins TRBV27 to TRBJ1-2; D is perhaps TRBD1 (6 bases). Trimming took off 6 bases at V and 4 bases at J, with 15 bases between the two ends. CDR1 is MNHEY, CDR2 SMNVEV, per germline (reference sequence). This CDR3 contains 14 residues. The DNA of the CDR3 is TGTGCCAGCAGAGAACTGGACAGCCTCTATGGCTACACCTTC. Its protein is CASRELDSLYGYTF.

The rearrangement joins TRBV7-8 to TRBJ2-5; 8 nucleotides match TRBD2. The J call is in doubt because the DNA end fits TRBJ2-7 better. Germline-derived CDR1 and CDR2 are SGHVS and FQNEAQ. The CDR3 sequence is 14 residues long. DNA for the CDR3: TGTGCCAGCAGTTATCCGGGACTAGATTACGAGCAGTACTTC. Translating it yields CASSYPGLDYEQYF.

The gene calls are TRBV9 and TRBJ2-3; D is possibly TRBD1 or TRBD2 (5 bases each). V was trimmed by 2 bases and J by 1 base, leaving 11 bases between them. The CDR3 runs to 15 residues. From germline, CDR1 is SGDLS and CDR2 YYNGEE. The DNA for the CDR3 is TGTGCCAGCAGCGTCCTGGGGGTGGGCACAGATACGCAGTATTTT. Amino acid sequence: CASSVLGVGTDTQYF.

This clone appeared once. The genes are TRBV9 and TRBJ2-3, with D hard to call. Trimming cost V 3 bases and J 5 bases, with 10 bases left between them. The germline V gene encodes CDR1 SGDLS and CDR2 YYNGEE. The CDR3 has 13 residues. The chain's CDR3 is CASSAQSKDTQYF. CDR3 in DNA: TGTGCCAGCAGCGCTCAGTCCAAAGATACGCAGTATTTT.

The V gene is TRBV18, the J gene TRBJ1-1; 7 bases match TRBD1. After removal of 3 bases from V and 0 bases from J, the junction contained 4 bases not matched to a gene. Per the germline V gene, CDR1 is KGHSH and CDR2 is LQKENI. This CDR3 is 15 amino acids long. CDR3 bases: TGTGCCAGCTCACCTGGGGGGACAGTGAACACTGAAGCTTTCTTT. Residues: CASSPGGTVNTEAFF.